Sequencing of this T cell receptor (beta chain) was carried out in a study of blood T cell repertoires in COVID-19. Study information: Samples representing acute and convalescent COVID-19 were sourced from the United States, Italy and Spain. PBMCs, B-cell-depleted T cells, or T cells provided the cDNA or gDNA that made up the material.

In the original workflow: The authors estimated nucleated cell counts from reference gene primer amplification. Here immunoSEQ multiplex PCR was the method, and the copy in TCRdb shows in-frame clones only, minus some. V and J calls and clone size come straight from that table; D and trimming were deduced from the DNA. Of 50,000 to 60,000 clones detected, 85% to 90% appear once; the ten largest clones hold about 27%. The sequence was obtained from a human donor in a cohort sampled during active COVID-19. The sample comprised peripheral blood.

This CDR3 is CASSPAGQGSGTGELFF. The DNA of the CDR3 is TGTGCCAGCAGCCCGGCGGGTCAAGGCTCGGGCACCGGGGAGCTGTTTTTT. The chain uses TRBV7-6 and TRBJ2-2; D is possibly TRBD2 (5 bases). V was trimmed by 5 bases and J by 4 bases, leaving 20 bases between them. CDR3 length: 17 amino acids. The germline V gene encodes CDR1 SGHVS and CDR2 FNYEAQ.